Shown below are 15 T cell receptor beta chains from a single sample sequenced in a study of shared clonotypes between healthy human individuals. The repertoire was sequenced with immunoSEQ multiplex PCR; TCRdb's copy has only in-frame clones and lacks some. Of some 2.4 million clones listed, 93% are singletons. Source material: naive CD4+ T cells from PBMCs. The subset denotes: CD45RA+ positively selected. Receptors were obtained from a man aged 18 to 29 in good health. Some clones in this sample may be carry-over from other donors' samples.

The chain joins TRBV6-5 to TRBJ2-7, with 9 bases fitting TRBD1. Unmatched junction bases numbered 7, after V lost 7 bases and J lost 3 bases. CDR3 size: 14 residues. CDR1 MNHEY and CDR2 SVGAGI come from the germline V gene. In nucleotides, the CDR3 is TGTGCCAGCACCGCCCCGGACAGGGGCTACGAGCAGTACTTC. Translation gives CASTAPDRGYEQYF.

This clone was detected once. The chain is built from TRBV13 and TRBJ1-1, with 7 nucleotides matching TRBD1. The V gene end was trimmed by 5 bases and the J gene end by 0 bases; junction bases not matched to a gene: 15. This CDR3 spans 18 amino acids. CDR1 and CDR2 from the germline V gene are PRHDT and FYEKMQ (reference sequence). The chain's CDR3 is CASSLRPKTGRMNTEAFF. The CDR3 region has the DNA TGTGCCAGCAGCCTTCGGCCAAAGACAGGGCGCATGAACACTGAAGCTTTCTTT.

The chain is built from TRBV6-1 and TRBJ2-7, with 7 bases aligning to TRBD1. The CDR3 runs 15 residues. Germline values: CDR1 MNHNS, CDR2 SASEGT. Trimming cost V 4 bases and J 2 bases; bases outside gene matches: 8. CDR3 region: CASSVRDRDTYEQYF. CDR3 nucleotides: TGTGCCAGCAGTGTCCGGGACAGAGACACCTACGAGCAGTACTTC.

J is TRBJ1-5 and V is TRBV5-4, with TRBD1 identical over 7 bases. Germline V lookup: CDR1 SGHNT, CDR2 YYREEE (reference sequence). V shed 3 bases, J shed 3 bases, and the junction held 3 bases outside the gene matches. This CDR3 is built from 14 residues. CDR3 DNA sequence: TGTGCCAGCAGCTCACAGGGGATCAATCAGCCCCAGCATTTT. It is translated as CASSSQGINQPQHF. The whole variable domain, filled in from reference TRBV5-4 and TRBJ1-5, reads ETGVTQSPTHLIKTRGQQVTLRCSSQSGHNTVSWYQQALGQGPQFIFQYYREEENGRGNFPPRFSGLQFPNYSSELNVNALELDDSALYLCASSSQGINQPQHFGDGTRLSIL.

The chain recombines TRBV20-1 with TRBJ2-1; D uncertain. Trimming removed 2 bases from V and 12 bases from J, with 11 bases in between. CDR1 DFQATT and CDR2 SNEGSKA come from the germline V gene (reference sequence). The CDR3 contains 11 residues. CDR3: CSARFAGSQFF. The CDR3 coding sequence is TGCAGTGCTAGATTTGCAGGCTCGCAGTTCTTC.

This chain uses TRBV6-5 with TRBJ2-1, with 9 bases matching TRBD1. The CDR3 loop spans 15 amino acids. V trimming: 5 bases; J trimming: 8 bases; junction bases outside the gene matches: 10. Germline CDR1 is MNHEY and CDR2 is SVGAGI. The CDR3: CASSRGDRDDHEQFF. CDR3 nucleotides: TGTGCCAGCAGTCGGGGGGACAGGGACGACCATGAGCAGTTCTTC.

The rearrangement links TRBV5-1 to TRBJ2-1; 9 nucleotides line up with TRBD2. Germline V gene lookup returns CDR1 SGHRS and CDR2 YFSETQ. V lost 3 bases and J lost 0; bases outside the gene matches: 4. There are 16 residues in the CDR3. The CDR3 DNA sequence: TGCGCCAGCAGCTGGGGACTAGCACCCTCCTACAATGAGCAGTTCTTC. Translated, it gives CASSWGLAPSYNEQFF. Supplemented by reference TRBV5-1 and TRBJ2-1, the full variable domain reads KAGVTQTPRYLIKTRGQQVTLSCSPISGHRSVSWYQQTPGQGLQFLFEYFSETQRNKGNFPGRFSGRQFSNSRSEMNVSTLELGDSALYLCASSWGLAPSYNEQFFGPGTRLTVL.

The chain recombines TRBV7-2 with TRBJ1-3; D unresolved. CDR1 is SGHTA and CDR2 is FQGNSA in the germline V gene. This CDR3 is 13 amino acids long. The ends were cut back, 5 bases at V and 4 bases at J, with 9 bases in the middle. This CDR3 reads CASSPGMGNTIYF. DNA of the CDR3: TGTGCCAGCAGCCCAGGAATGGGAAACACCATATATTTT.

The chain recombines TRBV9 with TRBJ2-3, with D tentatively TRBD2 (6 bases). The CDR3 totals 15 residues. Germline lookup yields CDR1 SGDLS and CDR2 YYNGEE. Trimming stripped 0 bases from V and 2 bases from J, with 10 bases between. CDR3 residues: CASSVVSGDTDTQYF. For the CDR3, the DNA is TGTGCCAGCAGCGTAGTTAGCGGAGACACAGATACGCAGTATTTT.

The chain is built from TRBV14 and TRBJ2-5; 12 positions match TRBD2. CDR1 SGHDN and CDR2 FVKESK come from the germline V gene. The ends lost 4 bases at V and 5 bases at J; junction bases unmatched: 8. The CDR3 consists of 16 residues. In DNA, the CDR3 is TGTGCCAGCAGCCCCGGACTAGCGGGATCTCGGGAGACCCAGTACTTC. Its translation: CASSPGLAGSRETQYF.

This clone appeared a single time. The gene calls are TRBV19 and TRBJ2-7; D might be TRBD1 (5 bases). Germline CDR1 and CDR2: LNHDA and SQIVND (reference sequence). V was clipped by 3 bases and J by 0 bases, with 12 bases between them. This CDR3 contains 15 residues. In nucleotides, the CDR3 is TGTGCCAGTAGTATGGGGCGTAAAGGCTCCTACGAGCAGTACTTC. Translating gives CASSMGRKGSYEQYF.

This chain uses TRBV9 with TRBJ2-2; 11 positions match TRBD1. Trimming at V came to 2 bases and at J to 8 bases, leaving 14 bases not matched to a gene. Per germline, CDR1 SGDLS and CDR2 YYNGEE. CDR3 length equals 18 residues. The CDR3 sequence: CASSVTTPDRGRFGELFF. CDR3 coding DNA: TGTGCCAGCAGCGTCACTACTCCGGACAGGGGGCGGTTTGGGGAGCTGTTTTTT.

The chain uses TRBV4-1 and TRBJ1-4, with D tentatively TRBD1 (5 bases). CDR1 and CDR2 from the germline V gene are MGHRA and YSYEKL. Trimming pared 0 bases from V and 0 bases from J, leaving 11 bases between. The CDR3 loop spans 17 amino acids. The CDR3 region is CASSQDRGVTTNEKLFF. The CDR3 coding sequence is TGCGCCAGCAGCCAAGATCGGGGGGTTACAACTAATGAAAAACTGTTTTTT.

This clone was found once. The V and J genes are TRBV2 and TRBJ1-1; no clear D. CDR1 SNHLY and CDR2 FYNNEI come from the germline V gene. The V end lost 3 bases, the J end lost 3 bases, and 5 bases lay between the germline ends. CDR3 length: 12 amino acids. CDR3 DNA: TGTGCCAGCAGTGACGCCTACACTGAAGCTTTCTTT. This codes for CASSDAYTEAFF.

The chain joins TRBV7-8 to TRBJ2-7; 9 positions match TRBD2. This CDR3 contains 14 residues. Losses at the gene ends were 2 bases for V and 6 bases for J; bases not matched to a gene: 5. CDR1 is SGHVS and CDR2 is FQNEAQ in the germline V gene. The CDR3 DNA is TGTGCCAGCAGCTTATTAGCGGGAGTTTCCGAGCAGTACTTC. It yields the protein CASSLLAGVSEQYF.